The rows below give T cell receptor beta chains drawn from one sample of a study of post-analysis software for immune sequencing data. TCRdb redid the calling of the PCR reads with MiXCR, one entry per CDR3 protein. The sample includes about 160,000 distinct CDR3 sequences, roughly 35% of them seen just once. This specimen consisted of blood, obtained after autologous hematopoietic stem cell transplantation. The receptor source for this set is a girl between 5 and 17 years old with multiple sclerosis. CDR3s include the opening cysteine and the closing phenylalanine or tryptophan. A D gene is named only where the DNA matches it firmly.

>TRBV20-1|TRBD1
CSVKPGTEAYGYTF
>TRBV15|.
CATSRKRGAPAHNEQFF
>TRBV7-8|.
CASGQREGIDTQYF
>TRBV9|.
CASSVAGTGANVLTF
>TRBV13|.
CASSFERGTDTQYF
>TRBV9|TRBD2
CASSGKREGPETQYF
>TRBV4-2|.
CASSQEGSEGNYGYTF
>TRBV29-1|.
CSVEGLTSSNEQYF
>TRBV6-5|.
CASSYSGSGSQETQYF
>TRBV15|TRBD1
CATSRDPDRVEEKLFF
>TRBV12-3/TRBV12-4|.
CASSFGSGNQPQHF
>TRBV5-1|TRBD2
CASSPGLAGLRNYEQYF
>TRBV6-6|TRBD1
CASSYSETGSGANVLTF
>TRBV9|TRBD2
CASSFSPLREVSDTQYF
>TRBV29-1|.
CSAIGGSNEKLFF
>TRBV18|TRBD2
CASSPRGLAPSTDTQYF
>TRBV7-2|.
CASSSTDSGANVLTF
>TRBV6-5|.
CASSQGPGTYEQYF
>TRBV2|.
CASSNGGGTTQETQYF
>TRBV6-1|.
CASSEVTGLENIQYF
>TRBV12-3/TRBV12-4|TRBD1
CASSRASDRSNTF
>TRBV3-1|TRBD2
CASSSRTSGRGTGANVLTF
>TRBV7-9|TRBD2
CASSSGLAGMYNEQFF